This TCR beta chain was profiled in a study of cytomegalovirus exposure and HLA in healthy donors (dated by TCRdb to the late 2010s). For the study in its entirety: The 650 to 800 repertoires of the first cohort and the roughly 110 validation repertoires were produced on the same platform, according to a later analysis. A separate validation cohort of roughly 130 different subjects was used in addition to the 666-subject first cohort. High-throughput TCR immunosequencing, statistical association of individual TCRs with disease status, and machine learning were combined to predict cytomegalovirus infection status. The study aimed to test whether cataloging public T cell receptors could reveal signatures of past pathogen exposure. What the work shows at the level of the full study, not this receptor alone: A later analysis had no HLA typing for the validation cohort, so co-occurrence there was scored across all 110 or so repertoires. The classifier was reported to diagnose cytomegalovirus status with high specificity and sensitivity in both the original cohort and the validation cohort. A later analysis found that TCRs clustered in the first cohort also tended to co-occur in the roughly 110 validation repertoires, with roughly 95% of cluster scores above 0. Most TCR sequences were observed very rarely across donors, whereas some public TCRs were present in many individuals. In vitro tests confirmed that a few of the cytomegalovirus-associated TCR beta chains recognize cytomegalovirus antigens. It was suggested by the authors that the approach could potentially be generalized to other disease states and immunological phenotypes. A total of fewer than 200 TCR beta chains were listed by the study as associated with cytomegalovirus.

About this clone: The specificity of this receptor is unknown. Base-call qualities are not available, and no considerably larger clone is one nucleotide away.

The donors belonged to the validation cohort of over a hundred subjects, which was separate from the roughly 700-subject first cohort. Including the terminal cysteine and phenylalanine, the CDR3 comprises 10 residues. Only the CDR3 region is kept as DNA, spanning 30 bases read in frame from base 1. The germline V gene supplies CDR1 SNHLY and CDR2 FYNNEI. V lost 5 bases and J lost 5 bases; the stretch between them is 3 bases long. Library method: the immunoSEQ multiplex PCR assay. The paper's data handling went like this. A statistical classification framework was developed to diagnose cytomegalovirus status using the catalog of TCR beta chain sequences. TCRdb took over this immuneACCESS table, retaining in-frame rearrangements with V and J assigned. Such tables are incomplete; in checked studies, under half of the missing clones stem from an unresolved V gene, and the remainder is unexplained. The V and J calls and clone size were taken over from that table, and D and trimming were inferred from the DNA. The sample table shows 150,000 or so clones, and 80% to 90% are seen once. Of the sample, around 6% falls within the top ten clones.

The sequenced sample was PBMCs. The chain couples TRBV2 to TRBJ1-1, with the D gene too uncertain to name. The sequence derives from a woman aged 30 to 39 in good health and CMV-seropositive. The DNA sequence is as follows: TGTGCCAGCAGTTCGACTGAAGCTTTCTTT. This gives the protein CASSSTEAFF.